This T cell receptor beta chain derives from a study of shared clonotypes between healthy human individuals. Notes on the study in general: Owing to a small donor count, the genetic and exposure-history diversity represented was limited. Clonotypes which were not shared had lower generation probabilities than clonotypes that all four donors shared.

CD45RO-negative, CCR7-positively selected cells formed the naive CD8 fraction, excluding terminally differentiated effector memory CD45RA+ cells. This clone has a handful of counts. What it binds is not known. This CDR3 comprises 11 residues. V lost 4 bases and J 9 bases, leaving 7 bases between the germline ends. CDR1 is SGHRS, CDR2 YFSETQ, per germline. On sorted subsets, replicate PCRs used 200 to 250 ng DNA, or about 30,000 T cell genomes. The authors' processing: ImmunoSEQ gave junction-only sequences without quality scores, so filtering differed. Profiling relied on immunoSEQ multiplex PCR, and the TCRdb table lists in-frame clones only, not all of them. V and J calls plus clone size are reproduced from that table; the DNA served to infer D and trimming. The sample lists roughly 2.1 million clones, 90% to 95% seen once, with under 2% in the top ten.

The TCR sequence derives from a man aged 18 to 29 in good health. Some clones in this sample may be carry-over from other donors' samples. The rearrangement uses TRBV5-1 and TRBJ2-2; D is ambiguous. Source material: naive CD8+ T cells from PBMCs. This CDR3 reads CASSKGWELFF. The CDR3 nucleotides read TGCGCCAGCAGCAAAGGATGGGAGCTGTTTTTT.